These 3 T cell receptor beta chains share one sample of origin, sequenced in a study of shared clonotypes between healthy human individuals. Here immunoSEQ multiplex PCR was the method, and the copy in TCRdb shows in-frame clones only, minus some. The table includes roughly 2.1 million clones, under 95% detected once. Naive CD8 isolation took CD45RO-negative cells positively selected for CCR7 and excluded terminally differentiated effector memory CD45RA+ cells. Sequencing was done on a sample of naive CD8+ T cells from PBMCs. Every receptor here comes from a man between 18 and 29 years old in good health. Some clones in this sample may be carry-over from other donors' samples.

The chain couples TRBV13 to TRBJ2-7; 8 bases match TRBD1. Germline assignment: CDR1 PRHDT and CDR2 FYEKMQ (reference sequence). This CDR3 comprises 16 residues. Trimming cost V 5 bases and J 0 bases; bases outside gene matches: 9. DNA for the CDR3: TGTGCCAGCAGCCCTCCGACAGGGGTCGGCTCCTACGAGCAGTACTTC. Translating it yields CASSPPTGVGSYEQYF.

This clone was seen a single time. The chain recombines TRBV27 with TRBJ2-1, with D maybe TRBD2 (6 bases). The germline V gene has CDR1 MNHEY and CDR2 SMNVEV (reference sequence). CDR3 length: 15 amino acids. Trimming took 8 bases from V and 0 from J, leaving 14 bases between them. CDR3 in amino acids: CASGIGLISYNEQFF. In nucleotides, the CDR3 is TGTGCCAGCGGCATCGGACTAATCTCCTACAATGAGCAGTTCTTC.

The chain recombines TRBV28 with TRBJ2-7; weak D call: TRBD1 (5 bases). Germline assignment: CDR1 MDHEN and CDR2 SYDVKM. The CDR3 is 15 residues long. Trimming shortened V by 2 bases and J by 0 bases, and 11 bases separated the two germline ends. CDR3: CASSLLQEISYEQYF. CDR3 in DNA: TGTGCCAGCAGTTTACTACAGGAAATCTCCTACGAGCAGTACTTC.